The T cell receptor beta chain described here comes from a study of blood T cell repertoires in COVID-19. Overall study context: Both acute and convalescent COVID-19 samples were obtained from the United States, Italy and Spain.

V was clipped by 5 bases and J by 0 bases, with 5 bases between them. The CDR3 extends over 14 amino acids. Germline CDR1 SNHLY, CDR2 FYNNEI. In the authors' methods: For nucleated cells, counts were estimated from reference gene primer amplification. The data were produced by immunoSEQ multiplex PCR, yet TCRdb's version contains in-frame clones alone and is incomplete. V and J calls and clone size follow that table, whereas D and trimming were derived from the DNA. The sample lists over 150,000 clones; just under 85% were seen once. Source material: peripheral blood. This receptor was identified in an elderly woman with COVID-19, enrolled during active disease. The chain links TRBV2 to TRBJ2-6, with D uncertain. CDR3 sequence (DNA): TGTGCCAGCAGTTACGGCTCTGGGGCCAACGTCCTGACTTTC. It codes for CASSYGSGANVLTF.